These T cell receptor beta chains were read from a single sample in a study of human thymus T cells. TCRdb's table, derived via immunoSEQ multiplex PCR, lists solely in-frame clones and lacks some. The sample includes some 78,000 clones, approximately 97% of them seen just once. Material: thymus tissue. All receptors derive from a boy younger than two with a congenital heart defect but otherwise immunologically healthy. The CDR3 runs from the conserved cysteine through the conserved F or W. A D gene is named only where the DNA matches it firmly. Expanded clones get a size class; other rows say once, few or many, or leave the size out.

d_gene,abundance,v_gene,j_gene,CDR3nt,CDR3aa
TRBD1,-,TRBV6-1,TRBJ2-7,TGTGCCAGCACGCACGACAGGGGCCCGATCTACGAGCAGTACTTC,CASTHDRGPIYEQYF
TRBD2,-,TRBV27,TRBJ2-3,TGTGCCAGCAGTTTGGGACTAGCGGGGGGTATATGGAATACGCAGTATTTT,CASSLGLAGGIWNTQYF
-,-,TRBV6-1,TRBJ1-3,TGTGCCAGCGCCCTAACCACCGGAAACACCATATATTTT,CASALTTGNTIYF
-,-,TRBV28,TRBJ1-1,TGTGCCAGCAGTTCCCCCGGGACACCTGACACTGAAGCTTTCTTT,CASSSPGTPDTEAFF
TRBD1,-,TRBV7-3,TRBJ1-6,TGTGCCAGCAGCTCTACAGGGGATTCACCCCTCCACTTT,CASSSTGDSPLHF
TRBD1,-,TRBV2,TRBJ2-3,TGTGCCAGCAGTGACGCGACAGGGGCAGGAGATACGCAGTATTTT,CASSDATGAGDTQYF
-,-,TRBV9,TRBJ2-5,TGTGCCAGCAGCGTACTAAGTTATGAGGGAGAGACCCAGTACTTC,CASSVLSYEGETQYF
-,-,TRBV4-1,TRBJ2-3,TGCGCCAGCAGCCAGAACACGGGTTTAAATTGCACAGATACGCAGTATTTT,CASSQNTGLNCTDTQYF
TRBD2,once,TRBV23-1,TRBJ2-2,TGCGCCAGCAGTCAATCTTGGAGGGAGGGCCTGGGCACCGGGGAGCTGTTTTTT,CASSQSWREGLGTGELFF
-,-,TRBV10-3,TRBJ2-1,TGTGCCATCAGTGTGGAAAGGGGGTTTAACAATGAGCAGTTCTTC,CAISVERGFNNEQFF
TRBD2,-,TRBV7-3,TRBJ2-1,TGTGCCAGCAGCCTAGCGGGGGGGCGCCATGAGCAGTTCTTC,CASSLAGGRHEQFF
-,-,TRBV6-5,TRBJ1-1,TGTGCCAGCAGTCCCCGACGAGGGACTTACACTGAAGCTTTCTTT,CASSPRRGTYTEAFF
-,-,TRBV20-1,TRBJ2-7,TGCAGTGCTGGTCCGATCTACGAGCAGTACTTC,CSAGPIYEQYF
-,-,TRBV2,TRBJ1-3,TGTGCCAGCCCCCCGAAGTATATGAACCCATCTAGCAAAGTTTTCCGGTCCTCTGGAAACACCATATATTTT,CASPPKYMNPSSKVFRSSGNTIYF
-,-,TRBV5-5,TRBJ2-5,TGTGCCAGCAGCTTGTTGGCAGTTTCACCTCAAGAGACCCAGTACTTC,CASSLLAVSPQETQYF
-,-,TRBV6-1,TRBJ2-7,TGTGCCAGCAGGCCCCAGGGGTACGAGCAGTACTTC,CASRPQGYEQYF
-,-,TRBV5-1,TRBJ1-2,TGCGCCAGCAGCTTGGAGACGGGGATAGCCTCCAACTATGGCTACACCTTC,CASSLETGIASNYGYTF
TRBD1,-,TRBV5-6,TRBJ2-2,TGTGCCAGCAGCTTGGCGAAGGACAAGACAGGGAAGAACACCGGGGAGCTGTTTTTT,CASSLAKDKTGKNTGELFF
-,once,TRBV6-1,TRBJ1-5,TGTGCCAGCAGTGAAGTTTGGCAGAATCAGCCCCAGCATTTT,CASSEVWQNQPQHF
-,-,TRBV27,TRBJ1-6,TGTGCCACATCGGCAGGAGTAGGTTCTTCACCCCTCCACTTT,CATSAGVGSSPLHF
-,few,TRBV28,TRBJ1-2,TGTGCCAGCAGTTTATCAGGGAGAGCTAACTATGGCTACACCTTC,CASSLSGRANYGYTF
TRBD1,-,TRBV7-2,TRBJ2-2,TGTGCCAGCAGCTCACGGGACAGGGTGCCCGGGGAGCTGTTTTTT,CASSSRDRVPGELFF
-,once,TRBV11-2,TRBJ1-1,TGTGCCAGCAGCTTATTTCGCAGGAACACTGAAGCTTTCTTT,CASSLFRRNTEAFF
TRBD1,once,TRBV5-4,TRBJ2-5,TGTGCCAGCAGCTTATCAGGGGACAGGGACCAAGAGACCCAGTACTTC,CASSLSGDRDQETQYF
-,-,TRBV9,TRBJ1-4,TGTGCCAGCAGCGTGGATTGGGCTAATGAAAAACTGTTTTTT,CASSVDWANEKLFF
-,-,TRBV7-9,TRBJ1-1,TGTGCCAGCAGCTCAAACATCTCACAGGGAACGAACACTGAAGCTTTCTTT,CASSSNISQGTNTEAFF
-,-,TRBV6-6,TRBJ1-2,TGTGCCAGCAGTGCGACAGGTTCTAACTATGGCTACACCTTC,CASSATGSNYGYTF
TRBD2,-,TRBV25-1,TRBJ2-1,TGTGCCAGCAGTGTAAGCGGGAGAAGCAATGAGCAGTTCTTC,CASSVSGRSNEQFF
TRBD1,-,TRBV7-2,TRBJ1-2,TGTGCCAGCAGCCTAACACGGACAGGGGAAGGCTACACCTTC,CASSLTRTGEGYTF
-,-,TRBV28,TRBJ1-1,TGTGCCAGCAGGAATTCTACCCAAGCTTTCTTT,CASRNSTQAFF
-,-,TRBV28,TRBJ2-7,TGTGCCAGTAGCCTAGCCCGGACAGCCGCGTCCTACGAGCAGTACTTC,CASSLARTAASYEQYF
-,-,TRBV6-6,TRBJ2-3,TGTGCCAGCAGTTACATGTTTGTGACTCTGGGAGATACGCAGTATTTT,CASSYMFVTLGDTQYF
-,once,TRBV7-2,TRBJ1-3,TGTGCCAGCAGCTTCGGTCAGGGTAGAAACACCATATATTTT,CASSFGQGRNTIYF
-,-,TRBV6-9,TRBJ2-6,TGTGCCAGCAGTCCCACTCTCGGCTCTGGGGCCAACGTCCTGACTTTC,CASSPTLGSGANVLTF